The 25 T cell receptor beta chains below come from one sample, sequenced in a study of OX40 agonist ivuxolimab in advanced cancers. Assay: immunoSEQ multiplex PCR; the TCRdb copy retains only in-frame clones and omits some. Of approximately 80,000 clones in the sample, about nine tenths were seen once. Sequenced here: CD4+ or CD8+ T cells sorted from blood, sampled in a trial of the OX40 agonist ivuxolimab. These receptors originate from an adult with an advanced solid tumor such as melanoma, head and neck, liver or kidney cancer.

This chain joins TRBV18 and TRBJ2-2, with D tentatively TRBD2 (6 bases). The V and J ends lost 1 base and 6 bases respectively, with 12 bases between them. This CDR3 region has 15 residues. Germline loops: CDR1 KGHSH, CDR2 LQKENI. CDR3 in DNA: TGTGCCAGCTCACCACAGGAGGGAAGGGCCGGGGAGCTGTTTTTT. Protein sequence: CASSPQEGRAGELFF.

The chain is built from TRBV2 and TRBJ2-7, with TRBD1 matching 12 bases. Germline CDR1 reads SNHLY; CDR2 reads FYNNEI. The CDR3 sequence is 15 residues long. The ends lost 0 bases at V and 5 bases at J; junction bases unmatched: 2. The CDR3 sequence: CASSEAGQGADEQYF. CDR3 DNA: TGTGCCAGCAGTGAAGCGGGACAGGGGGCCGACGAGCAGTACTTC.

This clone was counted once. The chain recombines TRBV28 with TRBJ1-4; D unclear. The CDR3 sequence is 15 residues long. The V gene's germline CDR1 is MDHEN and CDR2 SYDVKM. The V gene lost 0 bases and the J gene lost 1 base, with 6 bases spanning the gap. This CDR3 is CASSLWSETNEKLFF. In DNA, the CDR3 is TGTGCCAGCAGTTTATGGTCGGAAACTAATGAAAAACTGTTTTTT.

V is TRBV5-4 and J is TRBJ2-3; 9 bases fit TRBD1. The ends lost 4 bases at V and 5 bases at J; junction bases unmatched: 8. This CDR3 spans 15 amino acids. CDR1 is SGHNT, CDR2 YYREEE, per germline (reference sequence). CDR3: CASSGNRGREDTQYF. CDR3 DNA: TGTGCCAGCAGCGGGAACAGGGGGCGCGAAGATACGCAGTATTTT.

The chain carries TRBV19 and TRBJ2-2; 8 bases are a match to TRBD1. V shed 7 bases, J shed 6 bases, and the junction held 10 bases outside the gene matches. Germline V gene data show CDR1 as LNHDA and CDR2 as SQIVND (reference sequence). The CDR3 runs to 15 residues. The CDR3 loop is CASTLTGVGAGELFF. The CDR3 region has the DNA TGTGCCAGTACCTTGACAGGGGTTGGCGCCGGGGAGCTGTTTTTT.

V and J are TRBV7-9 and TRBJ2-1; 10 positions agree with TRBD2. V shed 4 bases and J 6 bases; nucleotides not matched to a gene: 6. The CDR3 extends over 15 amino acids. CDR1 SEHNR and CDR2 FQNEAQ come from the germline V gene (reference sequence). The CDR3 here is CASSSAGGPGNEQFF. The DNA for the CDR3 is TGTGCCAGCAGCTCAGCGGGAGGGCCGGGCAATGAGCAGTTCTTC.

The rearrangement joins TRBV9 to TRBJ2-1, with D perhaps matching TRBD2 (5 bases). CDR1 is SGDLS and CDR2 is YYNGEE in the germline V gene. Trimming took 0 bases from V and 7 from J, leaving 14 bases between them. The CDR3 covers 15 residues. The CDR3, as DNA: TGTGCCAGCAGCGTAGGAGGGAACCGAGGGAATGAGCAGTTCTTC. Residues: CASSVGGNRGNEQFF.

The chain carries TRBV5-1 and TRBJ2-5, with D possibly being TRBD1 (5 bases). The ends were cut back, 4 bases at V and 4 bases at J, with 11 bases in the middle. The germline V gene encodes CDR1 SGHRS and CDR2 YFSETQ. The CDR3 length is 13 residues. The CDR3 reads CASSKGPGETQYF. The CDR3 DNA reads as TGCGCCAGCAGCAAGGGGCCGGGAGAGACCCAGTACTTC.

This chain links TRBV6-4 with TRBJ1-1, with TRBD1 matching 8 bases. Trimming at V came to 9 bases and at J to 3 bases, leaving 12 bases not matched to a gene. This CDR3 region has 15 residues. The germline V gene has CDR1 MRHNA and CDR2 SNTAGT. CDR3 sequence reads: CASKFTGGSDTEAFF. The DNA of the CDR3 is TGTGCCAGTAAATTTACAGGGGGGTCGGACACTGAAGCTTTCTTT.

The V call is TRBV7-2, the J call TRBJ2-7, with D possibly called TRBD1 or TRBD2 (5 bases each). Trimming removed 8 bases at V and 3 bases at J, with 11 bases between. Germline V gene data show CDR1 as SGHTA and CDR2 as FQGNSA. This CDR3 is 12 amino acids long. The DNA of the CDR3 is TGTGCCAGCTGGGACGGGTACTACGAGCAGTACTTC. This sequence encodes CASWDGYYEQYF.

The chain recombines TRBV4-2 with TRBJ1-4; 8 bases are shared with TRBD1. This CDR3 spans 15 amino acids. The V segment lost 1 base and the J segment 8 bases; nucleotides outside the gene matches: 6. Germline V CDR1 and CDR2: LGHNA, YNFKEQ. CDR3 DNA: TGTGCCAGCAGCCAAGCGACAGGGGTTGACGAAAAACTGTTTTTT. This encodes CASSQATGVDEKLFF.

V usage is TRBV2 and J usage is TRBJ1-6; D remains unclear. The length of the CDR3 is 13 residues. V was clipped by 10 bases and J by 8 bases, with 15 bases between them. Germline V gene sequence: CDR1 SNHLY, CDR2 FYNNEI. This chain's CDR3 is CATFVERDSPLHF. CDR3 in DNA: TGTGCCACGTTCGTGGAGAGGGATTCACCCCTCCACTTT.

The J gene is TRBJ1-2, the V gene TRBV28; 7 bases agree with TRBD1. Per the germline V gene, CDR1 is MDHEN and CDR2 is SYDVKM. V lost 2 bases, J lost 4 bases, and 7 bases stayed unmatched. The CDR3 covers 15 residues. The CDR3 coding sequence is TGTGCCAGCAGTTTAGCTTTGGGACAGACCTATGGCTACACCTTC. Its translation is CASSLALGQTYGYTF.

J is TRBJ2-1 and V is TRBV2; D may be TRBD2 (6 bases). CDR3 length: 16 amino acids. Trimming cost V 2 bases and J 1 base, with 12 bases left between them. Germline V lookup: CDR1 SNHLY, CDR2 FYNNEI. The CDR3 reads CASSEQPGGSYNEQFF. The CDR3 region has the DNA TGTGCCAGCAGTGAACAGCCCGGGGGTTCCTACAATGAGCAGTTCTTC.

The V call is TRBV10-3, the J call TRBJ1-4; D gene ambiguous. This CDR3 has 12 amino acids. Germline CDR1 and CDR2: ENHRY and SYGVKD. The ends were cut back, 0 bases at V and 8 bases at J, with 4 bases in the middle. CDR3 in amino acids: CAISESGEKLFF. DNA for the CDR3: TGTGCCATCAGTGAGTCGGGCGAAAAACTGTTTTTT.

The chain links TRBV5-1 to TRBJ2-3; no definite D call. Germline V CDR1 and CDR2: SGHRS, YFSETQ. The CDR3 is made up of 12 amino acids. V dropped 4 bases and J dropped 5 bases, with 8 bases sitting between them. The CDR3 region has the DNA TGCGCCAGCAGCACGACATTAGATACGCAGTATTTT. Its translation is CASSTTLDTQYF. Filled out from reference TRBV5-1 and TRBJ2-3, the complete variable domain reads KAGVTQTPRYLIKTRGQQVTLSCSPISGHRSVSWYQQTPGQGLQFLFEYFSETQRNKGNFPGRFSGRQFSNSRSEMNVSTLELGDSALYLCASSTTLDTQYFGPGTRLTVL.

The chain is built from TRBV19 and TRBJ2-6; 10 bases fit TRBD1. The CDR3 is 18 amino acids. J was trimmed by 0 bases and V by 10 bases; bases with no gene match: 12. The germline V gene encodes CDR1 LNHDA and CDR2 SQIVND (reference sequence). This CDR3 reads CATSPIGTGVSGANVLTF. The CDR3 region has the DNA TGTGCCACCAGTCCCATAGGGACAGGGGTCTCTGGGGCCAACGTCCTGACTTTC.

The chain joins TRBV2 to TRBJ2-7, with D unresolved. This CDR3 has 12 amino acids. The V end lost 0 bases, the J end lost 4 bases, and 4 bases lay between the germline ends. CDR1 is SNHLY, CDR2 FYNNEI, per germline. The CDR3 region is CASSEARYEQYF. In DNA form, the CDR3 reads TGTGCCAGCAGTGAAGCGCGGTACGAGCAGTACTTC.

The chain links TRBV19 to TRBJ1-1; possible D gene TRBD1, 5 bases. Between the trimmed V and J ends, which lost 2 bases and 4 bases, there was a span of 11 bases. CDR1 is LNHDA and CDR2 is SQIVND in the germline V gene (reference sequence). This CDR3 contains 14 residues. Here the CDR3 reads CASSIYGGGTEAFF. CDR3 coding DNA: TGTGCCAGTAGTATATATGGGGGGGGCACTGAAGCTTTCTTT.

The chain uses TRBV11-2 and TRBJ2-5, with TRBD1 matching over 7 bases. This CDR3 comprises 15 residues. Germline lookup yields CDR1 SGHAT and CDR2 FQNNGV. After removal of 3 bases from V and 1 base from J, the junction contained 5 bases not matched to a gene. The CDR3 DNA reads as TGTGCCAGCAGCTTGACAGGGCCCCCCCAAGAGACCCAGTACTTC. It is translated as CASSLTGPPQETQYF.

The chain employs TRBV19 and TRBJ2-4; 9 bases fit TRBD1. Germline assignment: CDR1 LNHDA and CDR2 SQIVND (reference sequence). This CDR3 is 14 amino acids long. J was trimmed by 5 bases and V by 7 bases; bases with no gene match: 6. In DNA, the CDR3 is TGTGCCAGTACCGTGGGACAGGGAGAAAACATTCAGTACTTC. This translates into CASTVGQGENIQYF.

The chain combines TRBV2 with TRBJ1-1; TRBD1 aligns across 9 bases. The CDR3 loop spans 17 amino acids. Germline trimming cut 6 bases from V and 3 bases from J; bases unmatched to any gene: 14. CDR1 and CDR2 from the germline V gene are SNHLY and FYNNEI. CDR3 region: CASRRAQGAGSDTEAFF. Here the CDR3 DNA reads TGTGCCAGCAGACGGGCACAGGGGGCTGGTTCGGACACTGAAGCTTTCTTT.

The V gene is TRBV5-1, the J gene TRBJ1-2; 7 nucleotides line up with TRBD1. The V and J ends lost 4 bases and 2 bases, in that order; junction bases with no gene match: 5. The CDR3 contains 14 residues. Germline CDR1 reads SGHRS; CDR2 reads YFSETQ. The CDR3 spells CASSRGQPNYGYTF. The DNA of the CDR3 is TGCGCCAGCAGCCGGGGACAGCCCAACTATGGCTACACCTTC.

This chain uses TRBV27 with TRBJ2-5; either TRBD1 or TRBD2 may supply D (5 bases each). Germline lookup yields CDR1 MNHEY and CDR2 SMNVEV (reference sequence). Trimming removed 8 bases from V and 7 bases from J, with 23 bases in between. CDR3 length equals 15 residues. CDR3 in DNA: TGTGCCAGCCTCCCCCAGGGACCCGGCCATGGGACCCAGTACTTC. It is translated as CASLPQGPGHGTQYF.

This clone was counted once. The chain has TRBV4-3 and TRBJ2-1; TRBD2 agrees at 13 bases. Germline V gives CDR1 LGHNA, CDR2 YSLEER. The CDR3 extends over 17 amino acids. V lost 4 bases to trimming and J lost 5 bases; unmatched junction nucleotides: 8. The CDR3 reads CASSRVAGTSGDNEQFF. The CDR3 DNA sequence: TGCGCCAGCAGCCGAGTAGCCGGGACTAGCGGGGACAATGAGCAGTTCTTC.